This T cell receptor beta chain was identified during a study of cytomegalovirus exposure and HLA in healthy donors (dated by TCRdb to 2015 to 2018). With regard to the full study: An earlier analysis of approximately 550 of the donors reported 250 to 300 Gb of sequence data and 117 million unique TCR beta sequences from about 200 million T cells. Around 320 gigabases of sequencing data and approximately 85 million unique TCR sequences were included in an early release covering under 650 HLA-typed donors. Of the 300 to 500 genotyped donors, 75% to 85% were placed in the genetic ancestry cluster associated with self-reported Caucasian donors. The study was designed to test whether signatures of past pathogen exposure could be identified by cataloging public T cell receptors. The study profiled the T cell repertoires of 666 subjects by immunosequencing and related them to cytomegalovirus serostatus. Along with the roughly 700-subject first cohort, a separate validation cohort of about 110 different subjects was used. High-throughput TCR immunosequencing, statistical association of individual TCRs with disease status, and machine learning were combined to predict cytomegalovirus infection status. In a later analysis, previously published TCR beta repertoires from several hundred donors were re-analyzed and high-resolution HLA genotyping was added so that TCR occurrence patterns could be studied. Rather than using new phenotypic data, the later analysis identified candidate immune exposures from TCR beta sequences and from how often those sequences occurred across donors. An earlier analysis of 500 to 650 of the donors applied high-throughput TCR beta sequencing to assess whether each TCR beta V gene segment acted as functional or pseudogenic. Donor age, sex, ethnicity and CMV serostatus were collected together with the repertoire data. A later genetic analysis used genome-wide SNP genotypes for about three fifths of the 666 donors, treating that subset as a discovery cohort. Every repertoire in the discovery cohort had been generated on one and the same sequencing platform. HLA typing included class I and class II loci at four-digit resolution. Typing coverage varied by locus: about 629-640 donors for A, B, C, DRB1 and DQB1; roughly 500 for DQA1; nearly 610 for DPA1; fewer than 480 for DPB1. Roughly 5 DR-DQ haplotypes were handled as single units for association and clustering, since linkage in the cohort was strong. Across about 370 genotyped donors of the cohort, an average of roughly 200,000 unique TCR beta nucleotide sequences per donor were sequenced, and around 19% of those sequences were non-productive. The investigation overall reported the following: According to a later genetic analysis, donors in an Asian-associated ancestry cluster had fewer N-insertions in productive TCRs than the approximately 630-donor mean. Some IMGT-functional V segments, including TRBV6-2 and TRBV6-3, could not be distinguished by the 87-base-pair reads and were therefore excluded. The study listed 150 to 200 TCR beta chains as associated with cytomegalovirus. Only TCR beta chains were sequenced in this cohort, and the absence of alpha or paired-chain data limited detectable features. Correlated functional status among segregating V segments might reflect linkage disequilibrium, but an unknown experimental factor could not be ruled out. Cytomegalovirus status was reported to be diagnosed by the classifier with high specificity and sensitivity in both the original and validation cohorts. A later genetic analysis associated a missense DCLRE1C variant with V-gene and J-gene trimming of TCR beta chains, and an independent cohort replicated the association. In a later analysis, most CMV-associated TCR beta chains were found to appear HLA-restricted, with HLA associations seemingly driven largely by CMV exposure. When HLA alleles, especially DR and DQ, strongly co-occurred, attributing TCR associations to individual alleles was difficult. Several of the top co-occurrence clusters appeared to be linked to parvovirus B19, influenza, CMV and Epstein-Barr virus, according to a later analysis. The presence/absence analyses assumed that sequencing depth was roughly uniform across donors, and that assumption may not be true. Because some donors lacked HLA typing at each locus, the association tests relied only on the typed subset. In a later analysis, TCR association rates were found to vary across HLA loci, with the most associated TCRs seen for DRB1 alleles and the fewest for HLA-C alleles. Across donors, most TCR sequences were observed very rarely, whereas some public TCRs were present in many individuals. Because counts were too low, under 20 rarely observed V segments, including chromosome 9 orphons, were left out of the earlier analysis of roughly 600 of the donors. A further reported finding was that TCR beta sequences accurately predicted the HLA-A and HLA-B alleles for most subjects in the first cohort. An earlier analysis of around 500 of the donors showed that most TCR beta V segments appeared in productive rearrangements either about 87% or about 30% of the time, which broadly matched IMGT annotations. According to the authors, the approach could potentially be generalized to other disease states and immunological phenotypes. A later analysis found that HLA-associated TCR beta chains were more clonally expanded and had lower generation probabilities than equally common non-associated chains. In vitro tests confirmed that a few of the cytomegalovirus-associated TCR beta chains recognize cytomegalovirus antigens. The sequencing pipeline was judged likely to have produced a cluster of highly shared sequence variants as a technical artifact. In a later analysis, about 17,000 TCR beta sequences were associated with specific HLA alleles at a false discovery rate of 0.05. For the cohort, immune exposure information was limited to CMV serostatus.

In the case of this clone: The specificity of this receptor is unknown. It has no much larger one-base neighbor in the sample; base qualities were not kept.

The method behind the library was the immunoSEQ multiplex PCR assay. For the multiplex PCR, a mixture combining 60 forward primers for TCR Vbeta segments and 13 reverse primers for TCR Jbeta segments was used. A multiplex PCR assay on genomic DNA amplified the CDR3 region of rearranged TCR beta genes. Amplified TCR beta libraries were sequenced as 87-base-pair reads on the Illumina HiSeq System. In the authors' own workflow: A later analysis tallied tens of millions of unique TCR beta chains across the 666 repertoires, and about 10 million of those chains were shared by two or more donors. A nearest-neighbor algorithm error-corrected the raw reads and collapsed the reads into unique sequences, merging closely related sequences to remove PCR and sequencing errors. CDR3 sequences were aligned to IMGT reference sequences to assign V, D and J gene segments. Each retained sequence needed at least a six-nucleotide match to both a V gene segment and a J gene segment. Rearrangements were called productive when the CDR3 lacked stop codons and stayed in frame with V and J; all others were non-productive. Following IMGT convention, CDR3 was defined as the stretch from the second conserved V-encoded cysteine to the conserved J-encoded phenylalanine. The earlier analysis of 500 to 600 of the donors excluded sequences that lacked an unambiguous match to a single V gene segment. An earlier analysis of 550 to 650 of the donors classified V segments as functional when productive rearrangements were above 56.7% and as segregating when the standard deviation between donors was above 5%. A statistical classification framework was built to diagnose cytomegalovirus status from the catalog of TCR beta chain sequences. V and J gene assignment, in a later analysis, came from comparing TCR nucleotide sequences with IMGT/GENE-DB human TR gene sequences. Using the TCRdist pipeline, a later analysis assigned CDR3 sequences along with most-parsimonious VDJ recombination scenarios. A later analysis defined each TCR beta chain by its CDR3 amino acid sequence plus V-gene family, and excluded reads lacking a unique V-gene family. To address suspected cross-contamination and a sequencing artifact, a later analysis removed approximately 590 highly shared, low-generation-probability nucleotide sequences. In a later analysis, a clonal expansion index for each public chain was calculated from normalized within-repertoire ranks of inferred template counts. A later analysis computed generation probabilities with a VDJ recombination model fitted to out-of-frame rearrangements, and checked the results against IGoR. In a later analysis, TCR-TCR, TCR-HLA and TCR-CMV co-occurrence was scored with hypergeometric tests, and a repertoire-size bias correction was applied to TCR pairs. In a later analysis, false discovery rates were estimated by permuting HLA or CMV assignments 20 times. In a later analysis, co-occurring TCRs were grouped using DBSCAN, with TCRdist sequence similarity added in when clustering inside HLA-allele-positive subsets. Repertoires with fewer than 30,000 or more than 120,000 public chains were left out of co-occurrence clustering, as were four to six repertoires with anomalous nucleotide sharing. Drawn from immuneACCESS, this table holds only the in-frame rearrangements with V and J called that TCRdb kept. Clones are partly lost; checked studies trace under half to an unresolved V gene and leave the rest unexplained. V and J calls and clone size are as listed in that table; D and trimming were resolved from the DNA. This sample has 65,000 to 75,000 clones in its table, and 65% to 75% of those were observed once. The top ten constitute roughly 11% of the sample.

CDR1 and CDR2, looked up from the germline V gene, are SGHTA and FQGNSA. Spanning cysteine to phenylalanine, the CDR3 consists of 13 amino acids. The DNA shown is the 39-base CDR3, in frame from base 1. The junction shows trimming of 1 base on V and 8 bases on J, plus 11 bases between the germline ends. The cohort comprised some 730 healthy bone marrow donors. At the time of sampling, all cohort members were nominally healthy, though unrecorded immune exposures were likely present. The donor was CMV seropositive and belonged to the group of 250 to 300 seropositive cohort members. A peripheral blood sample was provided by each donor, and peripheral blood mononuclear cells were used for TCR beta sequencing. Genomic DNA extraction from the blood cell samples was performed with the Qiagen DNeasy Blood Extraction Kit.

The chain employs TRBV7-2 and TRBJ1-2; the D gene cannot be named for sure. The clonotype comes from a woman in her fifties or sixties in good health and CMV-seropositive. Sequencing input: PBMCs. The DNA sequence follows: TGTGCCAGCAGCTTAGAGGGCGGGATCGGCTACACCTTC. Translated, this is CASSLEGGIGYTF.